Each of the 6 T cell receptor beta chains below was sequenced from the same sample in a study of CD8 T cells in Susac syndrome. Reverse transcription used about 0.45 to 1 ug RNA and random hexamers. TCRdb analysed the immunoSEQ multiplex PCR reads with MiXCR anew, one entry per CDR3 protein. Among about 180,000 distinct CDR3 sequences listed, approximately 94% were seen once. The sample consisted of CD4+ T cells from PBMCs. Every receptor here comes from a human donor with Susac syndrome.

The chain employs TRBV25-1 and TRBJ2-2; a possible D gene is TRBD1 (5 bases). Per germline, CDR1 MGHDK and CDR2 SYGVNS. The CDR3 runs 16 residues. V was cut by 3 bases and J by 6 bases, with 17 bases left in between. The CDR3: CASSDAPNEGAGELFF. Here the CDR3 DNA reads TGTGCCAGCAGTGATGCCCCCAACGAAGGGGCCGGGGAGCTGTTTTTT.

The genes are TRBV5-6 and TRBJ1-3; unclear D gene. The germline gives CDR1 SGHDT, CDR2 YYEEEE. Trimming pared 4 bases from V and 3 bases from J, leaving 14 bases between. There are 15 residues in the CDR3. Here the CDR3 DNA reads TGTGCCAGCAGCGGAAGGACGGGCTTTGGAAACACCATATATTTT. Residues: CASSGRTGFGNTIYF.

The chain recombines TRBV5-4 with TRBJ1-4; possible D gene TRBD1, 5 bases. The V gene's germline CDR1 is SGHNT and CDR2 YYREEE (reference sequence). The CDR3 extends over 16 amino acids. Trimming removed 4 bases at V and 0 bases at J, with 13 bases between. DNA of the CDR3: TGTGCCAGCAGCCCGGGACGGCCCGCAACTAATGAAAAACTGTTTTTT. Protein product: CASSPGRPATNEKLFF.

The chain links TRBV20-1 to TRBJ1-2; 7 bases match TRBD1. In germline, CDR1 is DFQATT, CDR2 SNEGSKA (reference sequence). The junction had 9 bases not matched to a gene; V was cut back by 0 bases and J by 2 bases. The CDR3 covers 16 residues. In DNA, the CDR3 is TGCAGTGCTAGAGATCTCAGGGGACAGACGAACTATGGCTACACCTTC. It yields the protein CSARDLRGQTNYGYTF.

This chain connects TRBV20-1 to TRBJ1-4; maybe TRBD1 (6 bases). This CDR3 is built from 14 residues. The V end was cut by 4 bases, the J end by 6 bases, with 15 bases between. Germline CDR1 reads DFQATT; CDR2 reads SNEGSKA (reference sequence). The CDR3 loop reads CSAKPPGADEKLFF. DNA of the CDR3: TGCAGTGCTAAGCCCCCGGGGGCCGATGAAAAACTGTTTTTT.

This chain links TRBV12-3 or TRBV12-4 with TRBJ2-3; 9 bases fit TRBD1. V was pared by 6 bases and J by 4 bases, with 5 bases of the junction left unmatched. This CDR3 is 14 amino acids long. CDR3 loop: CASSAGQGPDTQYF. The DNA for the CDR3 is TGTGCCAGCAGCGCGGGACAGGGACCAGATACGCAGTATTTT.